This passage covers 9 T cell receptor beta chains from one sample sequenced in a study of T cell changes during pregnancy in multiple sclerosis. Using immunoSEQ multiplex PCR, the repertoire was profiled, and TCRdb retains in-frame clones only, with some absent. The table has some 54,000 clones, just over 90% seen once. The sample was peripheral blood, taken after pregnancy. These receptors were obtained from a female donor with multiple sclerosis, enrolled in a pregnancy study.

The chain links TRBV27 to TRBJ1-1; 7 positions match TRBD1. Germline assignment: CDR1 MNHEY and CDR2 SMNVEV (reference sequence). The CDR3 has 15 amino acids. V trimming: 6 bases; J trimming: 2 bases; junction bases outside the gene matches: 9. This chain's CDR3 is CASRPRQGFNTEAFF. In DNA, the CDR3 is TGTGCCAGCAGGCCGAGACAGGGATTCAACACTGAAGCTTTCTTT.

V and J are TRBV11-2 and TRBJ1-1; possible D gene TRBD1, 5 bases. The germline CDR1 and CDR2 sequences are SGHAT and FQNNGV. The V gene lost 5 bases and the J gene lost 1 base, with 23 bases spanning the gap. This CDR3 is built from 18 residues. CDR3 bases: TGTGCCAGCAGCACCCCGGTTGACAGCAGCAAACGGAACACTGAAGCTTTCTTT. This sequence encodes CASSTPVDSSKRNTEAFF. The full variable domain, completed using reference TRBV11-2 and TRBJ1-1, is EAGVAQSPRYKIIEKRQSVAFWCNPISGHATLYWYQQILGQGPKLLIQFQNNGVVDDSQLPKDRFSAERLKGVDSTLKIQPAKLEDSAVYLCASSTPVDSSKRNTEAFFGQGTRLTVV.

The gene calls are TRBV19 and TRBJ1-5; TRBD1 aligns across 9 bases. The CDR3 is made up of 15 amino acids. Germline trimming cut 5 bases from V and 4 bases from J; bases unmatched to any gene: 6. Germline-derived CDR1 and CDR2 are LNHDA and SQIVND (reference sequence). The CDR3 sequence is CASSQRDRENQPQHF. The CDR3 region has the DNA TGTGCCAGTAGTCAGAGGGACAGGGAAAATCAGCCCCAGCATTTT.

The rearrangement uses TRBV5-6 and TRBJ2-7; no reliable D call. The germline CDR1 and CDR2 sequences are SGHDT and YYEEEE. V was trimmed by 0 bases and J by 0 bases, leaving 13 bases between them. This CDR3 contains 16 residues. The CDR3 DNA is TGTGCCAGCAGCTTGGCCCCGTTGTTGAGCTCCTACGAGCAGTACTTC. It encodes CASSLAPLLSSYEQYF. Full variable domain (missing parts from reference TRBV5-6 and TRBJ2-7): DAGVTQSPTHLIKTRGQQVTLRCSPKSGHDTVSWYQQALGQGPQFIFQYYEEEERQRGNFPDRFSGHQFPNYSSELNVNALLLGDSALYLCASSLAPLLSSYEQYFGPGTRLTVT.

The rearrangement joins TRBV13 to TRBJ1-1, with 7 nucleotides matching TRBD1. Germline CDR1 and CDR2: PRHDT and FYEKMQ (reference sequence). CDR3 length: 15 residues. Trimming cost V 5 bases and J 0 bases; bases outside gene matches: 6. Here the CDR3 DNA reads TGTGCCAGCAGCGTAAACAGGGGAATGAACACTGAAGCTTTCTTT. Amino acids: CASSVNRGMNTEAFF.

As to this clone: One end of the junction is discordant with germline, which a read error may explain. The V call is TRBV28, the J call TRBJ1-2; tentatively, D is TRBD1 (5 bases). CDR1 MDHEN and CDR2 SYDVKM come from the germline V gene. This CDR3 spans 16 amino acids. The CDR3 DNA follows: TGTGCCAGCAGTTTAACGTTTTATCGGGGGAACTATGGCTGCACCTTC. Amino acids: CASSLTFYRGNYGCTF.

This chain joins TRBV2 and TRBJ1-1, with D unclear. Germline V gene data show CDR1 as SNHLY and CDR2 as FYNNEI. The CDR3 extends over 14 amino acids. The V gene lost 4 bases and the J gene lost 1 base, with 10 bases spanning the gap. The CDR3 is CASSVTKGNTEAFF. The CDR3 DNA sequence: TGTGCCAGCAGTGTAACTAAAGGGAACACTGAAGCTTTCTTT. The entire variable domain, with the rest obtained from reference TRBV2 and TRBJ1-1, is as follows: EPEVTQTPSHQVTQMGQEVILRCVPISNHLYFYWYRQILGQKVEFLVSFYNNEISEKSEIFDDQFSVERPDGSNFTLKIRSTKLEDSAMYFCASSVTKGNTEAFFGQGTRLTVV.

V usage is TRBV13 and J usage is TRBJ2-1; TRBD1 aligns across 9 bases. This CDR3 spans 18 amino acids. After removal of 0 bases from V and 5 bases from J, the junction contained 11 bases not matched to a gene. The V gene's germline CDR1 is PRHDT and CDR2 FYEKMQ (reference sequence). This chain's CDR3 is CASSLGQGATKIHNEQFF. The CDR3 region has the DNA TGTGCCAGCAGCTTAGGACAGGGGGCAACGAAAATACACAATGAGCAGTTCTTC.

This sequence joins TRBV7-9 and TRBJ2-3; 14 bases line up with TRBD2. The germline CDR1 and CDR2 sequences are SEHNR and FQNEAQ (reference sequence). The V segment lost 1 base and the J segment 2 bases; nucleotides outside the gene matches: 8. The CDR3 spans 19 residues. CDR3 residues: CASSLGRTSGRTSTDTQYF. For the CDR3, the DNA is TGTGCCAGCAGCTTAGGAAGGACTAGCGGGAGGACCTCCACAGATACGCAGTATTTT.